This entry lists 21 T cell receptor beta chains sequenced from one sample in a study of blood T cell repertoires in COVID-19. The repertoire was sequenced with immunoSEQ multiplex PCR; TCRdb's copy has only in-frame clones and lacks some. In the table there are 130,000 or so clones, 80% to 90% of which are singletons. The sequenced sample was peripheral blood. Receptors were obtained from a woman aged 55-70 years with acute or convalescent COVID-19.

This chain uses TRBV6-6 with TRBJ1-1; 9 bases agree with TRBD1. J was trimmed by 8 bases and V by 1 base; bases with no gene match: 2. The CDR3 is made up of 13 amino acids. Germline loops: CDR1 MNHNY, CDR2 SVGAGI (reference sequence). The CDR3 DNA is TGTGCCAGCAGTTACTTCGGACAGGGGGAAGCTTTCTTT. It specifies CASSYFGQGEAFF.

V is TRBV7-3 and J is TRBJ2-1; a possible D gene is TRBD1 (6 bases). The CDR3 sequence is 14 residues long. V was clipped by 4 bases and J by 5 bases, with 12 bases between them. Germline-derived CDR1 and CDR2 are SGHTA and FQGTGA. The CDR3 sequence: CASSSAGANNEQFF. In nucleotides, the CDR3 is TGTGCCAGCAGCTCTGCAGGGGCGAACAATGAGCAGTTCTTC.

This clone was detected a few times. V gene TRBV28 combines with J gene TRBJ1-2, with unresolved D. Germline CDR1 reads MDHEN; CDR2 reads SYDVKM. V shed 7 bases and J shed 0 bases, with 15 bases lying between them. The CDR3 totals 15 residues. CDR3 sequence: CASTLSNSANYGYTF. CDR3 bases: TGTGCCAGCACCTTATCGAACAGTGCTAACTATGGCTACACCTTC.

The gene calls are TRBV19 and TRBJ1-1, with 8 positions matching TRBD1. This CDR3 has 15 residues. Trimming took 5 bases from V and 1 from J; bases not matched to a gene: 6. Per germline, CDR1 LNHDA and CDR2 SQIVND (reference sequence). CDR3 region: CASSARQGTNTEAFF. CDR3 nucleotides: TGTGCCAGTAGTGCCCGACAGGGGACGAACACTGAAGCTTTCTTT. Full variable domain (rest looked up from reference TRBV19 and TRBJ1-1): DGGITQSPKYLFRKEGQNVTLSCEQNLNHDAMYWYRQDPGQGLRLIYYSQIVNDFQKGDIAEGYSVSREKKESFPLTVTSAQKNPTAFYLCASSARQGTNTEAFFGQGTRLTVV.

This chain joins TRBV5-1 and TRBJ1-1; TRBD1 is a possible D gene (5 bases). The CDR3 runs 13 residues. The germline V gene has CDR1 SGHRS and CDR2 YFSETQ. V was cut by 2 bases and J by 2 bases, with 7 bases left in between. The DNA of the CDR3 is TGCGCCAGCAGCTTACAGGACAACACTGAAGCTTTCTTT. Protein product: CASSLQDNTEAFF.

In nucleotides, the CDR3 is TGTGCCAGCAGCTTAGGCGGGGGGGGCTACAATGAGCAGTTCTTC. Its protein product is CASSLGGGGYNEQFF. This sequence joins TRBV11-3 and TRBJ2-1; 9 bases are a match to TRBD2. The germline V gene encodes CDR1 SGHNT and CDR2 YENEEA. Trimming removed 1 base from V and 3 bases from J; junction bases left unmatched: 1. The CDR3 consists of 15 residues.

The CDR3: CSVEDRGTDEQYF. In DNA, the CDR3 is TGCAGCGTTGAAGACCGGGGGACAGACGAGCAGTACTTC. The chain carries TRBV29-1 and TRBJ2-7, with D tentatively TRBD1 (7 bases). V lost 0 bases to trimming and J lost 5 bases, with 11 bases between them. The CDR3 sequence is 13 residues long. Per the germline V gene, CDR1 is SQVTM and CDR2 is ANQGSEA.

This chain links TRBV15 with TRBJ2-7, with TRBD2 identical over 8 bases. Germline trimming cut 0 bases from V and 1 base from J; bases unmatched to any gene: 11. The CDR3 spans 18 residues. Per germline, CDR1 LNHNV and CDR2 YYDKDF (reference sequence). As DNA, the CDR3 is TGTGCCACCAGCAGAGATCGGCTAACGGGGGGGTATTCCTACGAGCAGTACTTC. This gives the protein CATSRDRLTGGYSYEQYF.

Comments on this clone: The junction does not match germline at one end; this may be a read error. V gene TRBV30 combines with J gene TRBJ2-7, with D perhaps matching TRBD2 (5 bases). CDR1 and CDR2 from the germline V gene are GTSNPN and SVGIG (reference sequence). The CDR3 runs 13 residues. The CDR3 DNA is TGTGCCTGGAGTGGTGGACTCCCGCAGGAGTGTCACTTC. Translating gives CAWSGGLPQECHF. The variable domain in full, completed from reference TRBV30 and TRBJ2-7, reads SQTIHQWPATLVQPVGSPLSLECTVEGTSNPNLYWYRQAAGRGLQLLFYSVGIGQISSEVPQNLSASRPQDRQFILSSKKLLLSDSGFYLCAWSGGLPQECHFGPGTRLTVT.

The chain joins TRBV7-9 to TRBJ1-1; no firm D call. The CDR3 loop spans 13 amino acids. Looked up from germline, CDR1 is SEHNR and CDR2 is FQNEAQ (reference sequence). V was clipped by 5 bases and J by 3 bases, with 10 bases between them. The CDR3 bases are TGTGCCAGCAGCCGCCTGGCGGACACTGAAGCTTTCTTT. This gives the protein CASSRLADTEAFF.

Here the CDR3 DNA reads TGTGCCAGCTCCGGGACACTGAATCAGCCCCAGCATTTT. Translating it yields CASSGTLNQPQHF. This chain uses TRBV19 with TRBJ1-5; possibly TRBD1 for D (6 bases). Germline V lookup: CDR1 LNHDA, CDR2 SQIVND (reference sequence). V lost 9 bases and J lost 4, with 13 bases in between. This CDR3 region has 13 residues.

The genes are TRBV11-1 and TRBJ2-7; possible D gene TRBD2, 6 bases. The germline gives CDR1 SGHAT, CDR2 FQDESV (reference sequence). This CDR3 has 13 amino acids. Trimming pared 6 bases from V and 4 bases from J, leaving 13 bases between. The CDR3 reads CASRGGAAYEQYF. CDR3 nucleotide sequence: TGTGCCAGCAGGGGGGGAGCCGCGTACGAGCAGTACTTC. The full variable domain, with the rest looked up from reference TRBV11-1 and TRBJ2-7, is EAEVAQSPRYKITEKSQAVAFWCDPISGHATLYWYRQILGQGPELLVQFQDESVVDDSQLPKDRFSAERLKGVDSTLKIQPAELGDSAMYLCASRGGAAYEQYFGPGTRLTVT.

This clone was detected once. This CDR3 is CASSYGGTSSYEQYF. In DNA form, the CDR3 reads TGTGCCAGCAGCTACGGGGGGACCAGCTCCTACGAGCAGTACTTC. V gene TRBV5-6 combines with J gene TRBJ2-7; the match to TRBD2 covers 7 bases. V shed 3 bases and J 0 bases; nucleotides not matched to a gene: 6. The length of the CDR3 is 15 residues. The germline CDR1 and CDR2 sequences are SGHDT and YYEEEE. The full variable domain, in which reference TRBV5-6 and TRBJ2-7 provide the parts outside the CDR3, is DAGVTQSPTHLIKTRGQQVTLRCSPKSGHDTVSWYQQALGQGPQFIFQYYEEEERQRGNFPDRFSGHQFPNYSSELNVNALLLGDSALYLCASSYGGTSSYEQYFGPGTRLTVT.

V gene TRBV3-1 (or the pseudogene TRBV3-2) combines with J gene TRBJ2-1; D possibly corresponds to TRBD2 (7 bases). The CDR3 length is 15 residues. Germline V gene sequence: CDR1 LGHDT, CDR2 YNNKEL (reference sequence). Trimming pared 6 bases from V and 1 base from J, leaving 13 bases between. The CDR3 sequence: CASSRGGGSYNEQFF. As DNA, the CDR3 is TGTGCCAGCAGTCGAGGGGGAGGGTCCTACAATGAGCAGTTCTTC.

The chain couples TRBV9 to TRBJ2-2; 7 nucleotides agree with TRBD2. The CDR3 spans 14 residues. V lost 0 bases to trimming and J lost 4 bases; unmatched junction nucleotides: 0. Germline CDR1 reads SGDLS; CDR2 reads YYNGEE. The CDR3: CASSVGGSTGELFF. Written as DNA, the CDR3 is TGTGCCAGCAGCGTAGGCGGGAGCACCGGGGAGCTGTTTTTT. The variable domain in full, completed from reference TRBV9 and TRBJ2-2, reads DSGVTQTPKHLITATGQRVTLRCSPRSGDLSVYWYQQSLDQGLQFLIQYYNGEERAKGNILERFSAQQFPDLHSELNLSSLELGDSALYFCASSVGGSTGELFFGEGSRLTVL.

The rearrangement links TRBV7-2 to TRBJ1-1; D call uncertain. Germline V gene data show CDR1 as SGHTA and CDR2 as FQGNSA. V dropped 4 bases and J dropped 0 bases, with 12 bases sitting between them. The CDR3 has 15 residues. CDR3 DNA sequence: TGTGCCAGCAGCTCCGGAGGGCAGATGAACACTGAAGCTTTCTTT. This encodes CASSSGGQMNTEAFF.

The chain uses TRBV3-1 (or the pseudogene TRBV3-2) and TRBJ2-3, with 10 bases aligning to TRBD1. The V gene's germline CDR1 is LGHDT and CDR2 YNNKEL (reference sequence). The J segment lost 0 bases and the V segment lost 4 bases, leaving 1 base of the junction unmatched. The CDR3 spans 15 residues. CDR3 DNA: TGTGCCAGCAGCCTGGGACAGGGGAGCACAGATACGCAGTATTTT. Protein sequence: CASSLGQGSTDTQYF.

CDR3 DNA: TGCAGTGCCAGCGGGGATACGCAGTATTTT. Residues: CSASGDTQYF. The chain couples TRBV20-1 to TRBJ2-3; D is perhaps TRBD2 (6 bases). The germline V gene has CDR1 DFQATT and CDR2 SNEGSKA (reference sequence). V shed 6 bases and J shed 6 bases, with 7 bases lying between them. This CDR3 has 10 amino acids.

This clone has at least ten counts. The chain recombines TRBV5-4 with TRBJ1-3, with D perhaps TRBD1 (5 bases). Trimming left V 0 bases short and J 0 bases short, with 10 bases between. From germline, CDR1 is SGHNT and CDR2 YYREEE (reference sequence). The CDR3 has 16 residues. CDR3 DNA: TGTGCCAGCAGCTTGGGGCCGGACAACTCTGGAAACACCATATATTTT. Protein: CASSLGPDNSGNTIYF.

This chain's CDR3 is CASSGTGGTQPQHF. CDR3 in DNA: TGTGCCAGCAGTGGGACAGGGGGCACTCAGCCCCAGCATTTT. The chain links TRBV2 to TRBJ1-5, with 11 bases lining up with TRBD1. The length of the CDR3 is 14 residues. Germline V gene lookup returns CDR1 SNHLY and CDR2 FYNNEI. The trim removed 4 bases at V and 6 bases at J, leaving 2 bases unmatched.

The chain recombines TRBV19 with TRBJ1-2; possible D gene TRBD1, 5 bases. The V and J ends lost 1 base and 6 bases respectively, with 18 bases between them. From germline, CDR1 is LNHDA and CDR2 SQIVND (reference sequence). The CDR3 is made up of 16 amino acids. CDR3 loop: CASSIGIGPGGDGYTF. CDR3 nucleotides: TGTGCCAGTAGTATAGGAATAGGACCAGGAGGGGATGGCTACACCTTC. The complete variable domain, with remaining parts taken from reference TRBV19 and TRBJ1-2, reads DGGITQSPKYLFRKEGQNVTLSCEQNLNHDAMYWYRQDPGQGLRLIYYSQIVNDFQKGDIAEGYSVSREKKESFPLTVTSAQKNPTAFYLCASSIGIGPGGDGYTFGSGTRLTVV.